This T cell receptor (beta chain) was found in a study of neurological immune-mediated disorders (dated by TCRdb to between 2017 and 2020). Notes on the research overall: Among the roughly 34 multiple sclerosis patients, relapsing-remitting MS was present in around 30 and secondary progressive MS was present in 3. The 90 to 110 TCR-beta libraries included longitudinal samples, technical triplicates and paired sorted CD4+ and CD8+ T-cell subsets alongside PBMC samples. Of the roughly 70 subjects in the cohort, roughly 14 were HAM/TSP patients, around 35 were multiple sclerosis patients, and around 20 were healthy controls. Peripheral blood TCR-beta repertoires from HTLV-I-associated myelopathy (HAM/TSP) patients, multiple sclerosis patients and healthy controls were compared by UMI-based sequencing. General findings and caveats noted by the study authors: No association of the MS cluster with clinical or MRI features was observed, and the need for larger cohorts was stated by the authors. Repertoires from 18 of 34 MS patients were grouped by phylogenetic analysis into a cluster of related CDR3 sequences, suggesting a possible repertoire-level signature. Expanded clones from different subjects shared no identical CDR3 amino acid sequences, which suggests that TCR-beta repertoires were private in all groups. TCR clonal expansion was greatest in HAM/TSP patients and smallest in MS patients, who ranked below even healthy controls.

V drops 7 bases and J drops 0 bases, leaving 17 bases in between. From the germline V gene, CDR1 is SGHRS and CDR2 is YFSETQ. The CDR3 goes from the cysteine to the phenylalanine over 15 residues. Only CDR3 DNA is held: 45 bases, read in frame from base 1. cDNA was synthesized by template-switch 5'RACE using a primer carrying a 10-nucleotide random unique molecular identifier by which each TCR transcript was tagged. Each sequencing run produced over 200 million TCR-beta sequences covering 15-18 subjects. Total RNA was extracted with the RNeasy kit. The KAPA Real-time Library Amplification kit was used to amplify TCR-beta VDJ regions with primers for the TCR constant region and the 5'RACE anchor. Sample indexes and Illumina adaptors were added in a first PCR, and a second PCR then increased library yield. After Ampure bead purification, the roughly 650 bp TCR product was size-selected on a 2% E-gel SizeSelection system. Before pooling, library quality was assessed on a Bioanalyzer, concentration was determined with Qubit, and library quantification was performed with the Kapa Library Quantification kit. Paired-end 2 x 150 bp sequencing of the libraries was performed on an Illumina HiSeq 2500. To increase sequence diversity, roughly 24-30% phiX was spiked into each library pool. The source study handled its data this way. Quality-filtered reads were processed with the UMI-based MiGEC pipeline, which removed over 75% of raw TCR sequences during error correction. IMGT germline references were used for aligning VDJ genes, and each clonotype was defined as a unique CDR3 amino acid sequence together with its V-J genes. Clonal expansion, Shannon diversity, and CDR3 relatedness (CalcPairwiseDistances, ClusterSamples) were evaluated with VDJtools, and phylogenetic trees were built with CLCbio workbench. Clones with at least 8 unique UMIs were defined as expanded, with this threshold being based on coefficient-of-variation modelling across technical triplicates. TCRdb passed the public sequencing reads through fastp at Q25 and MiXCR, retaining productive beta sequences. When rows share a CDR3 protein, they turn into one entry using the most common DNA and genes. The V and J calls, along with clone size, are taken from TCRdb and not from the paper's own processing. A total of 50,000 to 65,000 distinct CDR3 sequences appear in this sample, roughly 3.5% of them only once. Less than 2% of the sample goes to the ten largest clones.

This clonotype was recorded at least ten times. The specificity of this receptor is unknown. No much larger clonotype is one base removed from it; base qualities were not supplied. For the unsorted PBMC libraries, 2 million PBMCs were stored in RNAlater at -80 degrees C until RNA extraction and were used to generate the libraries. The multiple sclerosis patients were enrolled in a US clinical protocol that used magnetic resonance imaging to evaluate disease progression. Peripheral blood was subjected to Ficoll-Hypaque density gradient centrifugation to isolate PBMCs, which were then cryopreserved in liquid nitrogen.

The chain employs TRBV5-1 and TRBJ2-7; the D segment cannot be called with confidence. Sequenced material: PBMCs. The receptor's source is a man younger than 45 with multiple sclerosis. The CDR3 amino acid sequence is: CASAERPQISYEQYF. In nucleotides, the sequence is TGCGCCAGCGCGGAGAGGCCCCAAATCTCCTACGAGCAGTACTTC.